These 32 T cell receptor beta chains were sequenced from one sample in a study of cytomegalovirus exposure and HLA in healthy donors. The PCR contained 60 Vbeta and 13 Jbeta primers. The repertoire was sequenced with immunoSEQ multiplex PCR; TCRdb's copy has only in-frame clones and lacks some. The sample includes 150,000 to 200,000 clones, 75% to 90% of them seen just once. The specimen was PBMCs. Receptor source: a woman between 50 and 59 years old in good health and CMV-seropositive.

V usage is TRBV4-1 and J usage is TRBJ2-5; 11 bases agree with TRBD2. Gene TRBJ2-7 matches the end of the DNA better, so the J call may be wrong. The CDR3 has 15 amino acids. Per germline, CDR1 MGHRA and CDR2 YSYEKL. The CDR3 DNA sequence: TGCGCCAGCAGCCGCGGACTAGCGGGTGAATACGAGCAGTACTTC. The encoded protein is CASSRGLAGEYEQYF.

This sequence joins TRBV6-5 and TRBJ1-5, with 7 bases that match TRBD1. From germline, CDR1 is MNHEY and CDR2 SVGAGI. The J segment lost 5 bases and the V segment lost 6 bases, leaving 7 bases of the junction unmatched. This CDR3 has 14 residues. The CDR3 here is CASSSFDRDQPQHF. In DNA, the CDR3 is TGTGCCAGCAGCTCTTTCGACAGGGATCAGCCCCAGCATTTT.

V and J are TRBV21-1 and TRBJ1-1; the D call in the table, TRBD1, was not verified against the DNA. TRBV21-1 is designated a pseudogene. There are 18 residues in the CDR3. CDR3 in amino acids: CASSTVNRDRGLKGEAFF. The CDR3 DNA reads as TGTGCCAGCAGCACTGTAAACCGGGACAGGGGGCTGAAGGGTGAAGCTTTCTTT.

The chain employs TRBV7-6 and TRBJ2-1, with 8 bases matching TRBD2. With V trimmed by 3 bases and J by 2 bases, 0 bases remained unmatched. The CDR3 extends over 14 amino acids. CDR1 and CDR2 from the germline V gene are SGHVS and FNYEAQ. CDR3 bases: TGTGCCAGCAGCTTGCGGGGGGCCTACAATGAGCAGTTCTTC. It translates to CASSLRGAYNEQFF.

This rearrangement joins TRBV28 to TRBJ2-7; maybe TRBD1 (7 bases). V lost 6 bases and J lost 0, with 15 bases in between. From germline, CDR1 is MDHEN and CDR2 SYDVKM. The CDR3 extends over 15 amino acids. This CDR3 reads CASRGGQVSSYEQYF. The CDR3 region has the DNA TGTGCCAGCAGGGGAGGACAGGTCAGCTCCTACGAGCAGTACTTC.

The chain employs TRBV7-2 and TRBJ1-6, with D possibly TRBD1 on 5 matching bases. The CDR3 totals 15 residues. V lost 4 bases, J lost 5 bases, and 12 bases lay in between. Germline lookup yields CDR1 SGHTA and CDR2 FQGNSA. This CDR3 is CASSSLGQNNSPLHF. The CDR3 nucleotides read TGTGCCAGCAGCTCCCTGGGGCAGAATAATTCACCCCTCCACTTT.

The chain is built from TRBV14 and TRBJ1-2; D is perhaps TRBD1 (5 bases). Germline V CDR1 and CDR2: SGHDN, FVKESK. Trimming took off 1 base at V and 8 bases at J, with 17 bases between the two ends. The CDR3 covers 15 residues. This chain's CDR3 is CASSQGGSPSGGYTF. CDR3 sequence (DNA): TGTGCCAGCAGCCAAGGGGGCAGCCCATCCGGGGGCTACACCTTC. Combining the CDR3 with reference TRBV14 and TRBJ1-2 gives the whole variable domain EAGVTQFPSHSVIEKGQTVTLRCDPISGHDNLYWYRRVMGKEIKFLLHFVKESKQDESGMPNNRFLAERTGGTYSTLKVQPAELEDSGVYFCASSQGGSPSGGYTFGSGTRLTVV.

As DNA, the CDR3 is TGTGCCACGGGGGGGTGGACAGGAACGAACACTGAAGCTTTCTTT. As protein: CATGGWTGTNTEAFF. The chain recombines TRBV6-1 with TRBJ1-1, with TRBD1 matching over 7 bases. The CDR3 extends over 15 amino acids. With V trimmed by 10 bases and J by 1 base, 12 bases remained unmatched. Germline V CDR1 and CDR2: MNHNS, SASEGT.

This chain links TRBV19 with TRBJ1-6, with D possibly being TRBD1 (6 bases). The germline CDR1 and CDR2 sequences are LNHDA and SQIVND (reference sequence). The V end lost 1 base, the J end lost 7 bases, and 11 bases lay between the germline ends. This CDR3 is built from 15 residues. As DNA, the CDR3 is TGTGCCAGTAGTATAGGCCAGGGGACGAATTCACCCCTCCACTTT. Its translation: CASSIGQGTNSPLHF.

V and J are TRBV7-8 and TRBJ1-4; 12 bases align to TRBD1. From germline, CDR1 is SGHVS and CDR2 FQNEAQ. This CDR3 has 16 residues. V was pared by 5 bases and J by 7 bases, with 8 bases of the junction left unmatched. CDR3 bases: TGTGCCAGCAGCAAGCGGGACAGGGGGCCACCTGAAAAACTGTTTTTT. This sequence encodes CASSKRDRGPPEKLFF.

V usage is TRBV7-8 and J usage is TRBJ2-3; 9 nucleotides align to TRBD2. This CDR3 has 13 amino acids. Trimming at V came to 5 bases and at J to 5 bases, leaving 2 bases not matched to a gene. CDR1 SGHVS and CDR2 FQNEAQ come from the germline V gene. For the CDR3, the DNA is TGTGCCAGCAGCCGGCGGGGGGGAGATACGCAGTATTTT. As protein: CASSRRGGDTQYF.

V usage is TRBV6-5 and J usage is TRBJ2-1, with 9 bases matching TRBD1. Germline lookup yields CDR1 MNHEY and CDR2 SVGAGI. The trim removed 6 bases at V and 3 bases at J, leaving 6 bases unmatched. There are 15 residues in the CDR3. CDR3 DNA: TGTGCCAGCAGCCGGGCGGACAGGGGCTACAATGAGCAGTTCTTC. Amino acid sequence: CASSRADRGYNEQFF.

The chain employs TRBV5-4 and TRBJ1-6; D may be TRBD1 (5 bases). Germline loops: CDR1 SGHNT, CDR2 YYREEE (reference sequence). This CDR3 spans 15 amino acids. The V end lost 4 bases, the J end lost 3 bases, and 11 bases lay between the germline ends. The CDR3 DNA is TGTGCCAGCAGCGACCAGGGCAGCTATAATTCACCCCTCCACTTT. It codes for CASSDQGSYNSPLHF. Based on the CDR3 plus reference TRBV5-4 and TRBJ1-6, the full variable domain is ETGVTQSPTHLIKTRGQQVTLRCSSQSGHNTVSWYQQALGQGPQFIFQYYREEENGRGNFPPRFSGLQFPNYSSELNVNALELDDSALYLCASSDQGSYNSPLHFGNGTRLTVT.

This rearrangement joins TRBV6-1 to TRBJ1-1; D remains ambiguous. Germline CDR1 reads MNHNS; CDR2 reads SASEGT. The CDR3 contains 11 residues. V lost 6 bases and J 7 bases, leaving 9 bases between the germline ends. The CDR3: CASRYGIEAFF. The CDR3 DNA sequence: TGTGCCAGCAGGTACGGGATTGAAGCTTTCTTT.

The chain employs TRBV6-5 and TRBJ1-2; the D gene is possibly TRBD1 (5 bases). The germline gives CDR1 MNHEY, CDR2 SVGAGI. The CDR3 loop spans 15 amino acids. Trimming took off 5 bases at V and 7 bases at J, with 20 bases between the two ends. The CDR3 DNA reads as TGTGCCAGCAGTCGTCCCGACAGCATCCTGGGTGGCTACACCTTC. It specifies CASSRPDSILGGYTF.

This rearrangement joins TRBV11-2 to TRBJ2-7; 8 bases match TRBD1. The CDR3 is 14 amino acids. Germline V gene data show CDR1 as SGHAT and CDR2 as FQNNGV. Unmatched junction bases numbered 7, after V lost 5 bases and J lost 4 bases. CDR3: CASSRRDRNYEQYF. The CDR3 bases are TGTGCCAGCAGCCGCCGGGACAGGAATTACGAGCAGTACTTC. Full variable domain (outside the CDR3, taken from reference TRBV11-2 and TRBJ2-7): EAGVAQSPRYKIIEKRQSVAFWCNPISGHATLYWYQQILGQGPKLLIQFQNNGVVDDSQLPKDRFSAERLKGVDSTLKIQPAKLEDSAVYLCASSRRDRNYEQYFGPGTRLTVT.

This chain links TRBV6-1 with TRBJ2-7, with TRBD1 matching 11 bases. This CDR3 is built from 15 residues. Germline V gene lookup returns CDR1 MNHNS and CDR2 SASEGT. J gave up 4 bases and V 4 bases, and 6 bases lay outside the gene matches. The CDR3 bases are TGTGCCAGCAGTGCCCTGGACAGGGGGCTGTACGAGCAGTACTTC. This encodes CASSALDRGLYEQYF.

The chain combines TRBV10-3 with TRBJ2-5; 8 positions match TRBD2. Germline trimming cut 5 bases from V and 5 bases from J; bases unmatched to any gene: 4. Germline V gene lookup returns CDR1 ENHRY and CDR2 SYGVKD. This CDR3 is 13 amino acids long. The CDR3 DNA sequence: TGTGCCATCAGTCTAGCGGGCGGGGAGACCCAGTACTTC. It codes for CAISLAGGETQYF.

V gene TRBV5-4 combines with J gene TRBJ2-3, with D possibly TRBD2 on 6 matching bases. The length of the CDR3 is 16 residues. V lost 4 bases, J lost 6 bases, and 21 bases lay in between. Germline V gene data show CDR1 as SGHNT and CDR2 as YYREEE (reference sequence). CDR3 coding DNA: TGTGCCAGCAGCGCCAAACTAGCTCGGAGTGTGGATACGCAGTATTTT. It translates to CASSAKLARSVDTQYF.

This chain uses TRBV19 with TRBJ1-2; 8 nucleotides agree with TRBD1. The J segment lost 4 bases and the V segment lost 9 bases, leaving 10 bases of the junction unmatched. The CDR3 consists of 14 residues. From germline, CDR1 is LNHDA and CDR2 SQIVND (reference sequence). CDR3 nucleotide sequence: TGTGCCAGCTGGCAGGGACAGGTGATCTATGGCTACACCTTC. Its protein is CASWQGQVIYGYTF.

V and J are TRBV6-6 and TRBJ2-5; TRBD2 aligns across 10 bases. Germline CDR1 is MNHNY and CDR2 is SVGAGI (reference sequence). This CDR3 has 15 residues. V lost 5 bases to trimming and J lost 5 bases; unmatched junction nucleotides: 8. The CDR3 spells CASSPGLAGDETQYF. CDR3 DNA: TGTGCCAGCAGTCCCGGGCTAGCGGGGGATGAGACCCAGTACTTC.

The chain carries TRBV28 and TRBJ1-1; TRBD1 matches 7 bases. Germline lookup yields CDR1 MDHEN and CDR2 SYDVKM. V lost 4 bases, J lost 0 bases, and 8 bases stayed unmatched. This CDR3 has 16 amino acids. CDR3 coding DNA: TGTGCCAGCAGTTCGCGGGACAGCCTAATGAACACTGAAGCTTTCTTT. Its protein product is CASSSRDSLMNTEAFF.

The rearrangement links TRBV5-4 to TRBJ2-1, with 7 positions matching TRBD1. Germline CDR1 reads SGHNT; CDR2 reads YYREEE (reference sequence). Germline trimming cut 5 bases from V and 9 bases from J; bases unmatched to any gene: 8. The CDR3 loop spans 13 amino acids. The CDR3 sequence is CASSRQGRGEQFF. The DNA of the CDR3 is TGTGCCAGCAGTCGACAGGGCCGGGGTGAGCAGTTCTTC.

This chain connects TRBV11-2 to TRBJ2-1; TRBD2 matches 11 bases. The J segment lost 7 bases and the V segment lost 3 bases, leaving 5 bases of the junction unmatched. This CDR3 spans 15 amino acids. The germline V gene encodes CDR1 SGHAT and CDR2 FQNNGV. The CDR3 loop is CASSFDSGGGNEQFF. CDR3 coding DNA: TGTGCCAGCAGCTTCGATAGCGGGGGGGGAAATGAGCAGTTCTTC.

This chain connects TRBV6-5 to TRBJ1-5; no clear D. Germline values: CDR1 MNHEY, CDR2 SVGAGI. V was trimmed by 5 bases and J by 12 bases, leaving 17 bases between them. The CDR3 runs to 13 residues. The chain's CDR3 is CASSEGWENRQHF. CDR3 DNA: TGTGCCAGCAGTGAAGGGTGGGAGAATCGCCAGCATTTT.

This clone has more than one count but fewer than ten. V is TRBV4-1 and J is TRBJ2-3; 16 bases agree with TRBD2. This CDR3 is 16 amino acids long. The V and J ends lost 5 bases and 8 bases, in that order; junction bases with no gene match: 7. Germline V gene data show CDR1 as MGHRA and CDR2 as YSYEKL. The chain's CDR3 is CASSEHGTSGGGTQYF. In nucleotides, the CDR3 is TGCGCCAGCAGCGAACACGGGACTAGCGGGGGGGGTACGCAGTATTTT.

CDR3 bases: TGTGCCAGCAGCTTAGCGGGCGTAGGAAACACTGAAGCTTTCTTT. Its translation is CASSLAGVGNTEAFF. V usage is TRBV7-9 and J usage is TRBJ1-1; D is undetermined. The germline V gene encodes CDR1 SEHNR and CDR2 FQNEAQ (reference sequence). The CDR3 is 15 residues long. V was trimmed by 0 bases and J by 2 bases, leaving 10 bases between them.

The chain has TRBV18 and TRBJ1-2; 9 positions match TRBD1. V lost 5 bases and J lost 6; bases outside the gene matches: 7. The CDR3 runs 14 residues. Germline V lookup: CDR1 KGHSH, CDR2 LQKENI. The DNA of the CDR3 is TGTGCCAGCTCAGGAGAGGACAGGGGCCATGGCTACACCTTC. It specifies CASSGEDRGHGYTF.

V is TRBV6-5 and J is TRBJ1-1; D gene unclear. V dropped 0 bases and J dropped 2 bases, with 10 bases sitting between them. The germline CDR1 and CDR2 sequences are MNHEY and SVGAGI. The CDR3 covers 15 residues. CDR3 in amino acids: CASSYSSWANTEAFF. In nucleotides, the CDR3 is TGTGCCAGCAGTTACTCTTCTTGGGCAAACACTGAAGCTTTCTTT.

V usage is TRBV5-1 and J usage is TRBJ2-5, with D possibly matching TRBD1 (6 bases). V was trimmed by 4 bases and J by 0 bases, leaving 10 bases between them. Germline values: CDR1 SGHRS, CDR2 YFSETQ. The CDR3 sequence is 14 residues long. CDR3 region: CASSTWTDQETQYF. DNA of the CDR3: TGCGCCAGCAGCACGTGGACAGACCAAGAGACCCAGTACTTC.

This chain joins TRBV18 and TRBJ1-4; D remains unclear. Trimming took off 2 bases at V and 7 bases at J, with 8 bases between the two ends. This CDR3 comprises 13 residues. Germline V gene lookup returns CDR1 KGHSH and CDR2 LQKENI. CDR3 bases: TGTGCCAGCTCACCAACAGCTGGTGAAAAACTGTTTTTT. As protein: CASSPTAGEKLFF.

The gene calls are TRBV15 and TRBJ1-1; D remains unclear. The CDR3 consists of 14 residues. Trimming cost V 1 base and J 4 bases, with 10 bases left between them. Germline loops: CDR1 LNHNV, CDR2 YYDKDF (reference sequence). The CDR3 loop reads CATSRGRVVTEAFF. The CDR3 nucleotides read TGTGCCACCAGCAGAGGGAGGGTCGTCACTGAAGCTTTCTTT.